Described below is a single T cell receptor beta chain sequence and its context. The sample comes from a study of T cell changes during pregnancy in multiple sclerosis. The CDR3 runs to 15 residues. Looked up from germline, CDR1 is MNHNS and CDR2 is SASEGT. The V end was cut by 4 bases, the J end by 0 bases, with 10 bases between. This table comes from immunoSEQ multiplex PCR, and its TCRdb copy is limited to in-frame clones, with some not included. Of some 87,000 clones in the sample, around 94% are singletons; the top ten hold 0.21%. Sequences were derived from CD4+ T cells from peripheral blood mononuclear cells, sampled before pregnancy. The origin of this receptor is a female donor with multiple sclerosis, enrolled in a pregnancy study. This chain connects TRBV6-1 to TRBJ2-1; the D gene is possibly TRBD1 (5 bases). The CDR3 sequence is CASSVRASSYNEQFF. The CDR3 bases are TGTGCCAGCAGTGTCAGGGCCAGCTCCTACAATGAGCAGTTCTTC.